This T cell receptor (beta chain) was sequenced during a study of blood T cell repertoires in COVID-19. Study in general: COVID-19 samples from acute and convalescent phases originated in the United States, Italy and Spain. PBMCs, B-cell-depleted T cells, or T cells provided the cDNA or gDNA that made up the material.

Authors' methods: Counts of nucleated cells, estimated from reference gene primer amplification, were obtained. Profiling relied on immunoSEQ multiplex PCR, and the TCRdb table lists in-frame clones only, not all of them. D and trimming were read from the DNA, whereas the V and J calls and clone size are those reported in that table. This table holds 120,000 or so clones, 80% to 90% found once. This CDR3 region has 15 residues. In germline, CDR1 is LNHDA, CDR2 SQIVND (reference sequence). Trimming took 4 bases from V and 2 from J, leaving 15 bases between them. The TCR originated in a man aged 65 to 79 who had recovered from COVID-19. Sequenced input: peripheral blood. The chain recombines TRBV19 with TRBJ2-7; weak D call: TRBD1 (5 bases). The CDR3 DNA sequence: TGTGCCAGTAGTACCCCCGGTTCAGGGACCTACGAGCAGTACTTC. This codes for CASSTPGSGTYEQYF.